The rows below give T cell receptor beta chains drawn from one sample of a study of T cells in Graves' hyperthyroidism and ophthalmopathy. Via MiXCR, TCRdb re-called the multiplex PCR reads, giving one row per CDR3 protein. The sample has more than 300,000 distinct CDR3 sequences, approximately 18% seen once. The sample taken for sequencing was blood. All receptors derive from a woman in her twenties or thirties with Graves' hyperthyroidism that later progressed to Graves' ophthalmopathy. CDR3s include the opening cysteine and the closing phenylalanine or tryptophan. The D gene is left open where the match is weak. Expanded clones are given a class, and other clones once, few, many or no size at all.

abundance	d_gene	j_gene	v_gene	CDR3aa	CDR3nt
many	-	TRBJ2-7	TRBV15	CATSPRGRTDGYEQYF	TGTGCCACCAGCCCCCGAGGACGGACGGATGGCTACGAGCAGTACTTC
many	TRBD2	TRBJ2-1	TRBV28	CASTSLLAGDNEQFF	TGTGCCAGCACCTCACTGCTAGCGGGAGACAATGAGCAGTTCTTC
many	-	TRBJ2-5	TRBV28	CASSLKGTQYF	TGTGCCAGCAGTTTAAAAGGAACCCAGTACTTC
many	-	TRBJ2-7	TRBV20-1	CSASRPVGMDLYEQYF	TGCAGTGCTAGTAGGCCAGTCGGGATGGATCTCTACGAGCAGTACTTC
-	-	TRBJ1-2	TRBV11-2	CASSLNRVADVYGYTF	TGTGCCAGCAGCTTAAACAGAGTGGCCGACGTCTATGGCTACACCTTC
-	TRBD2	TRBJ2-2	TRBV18	CASSPGLAGSNTGELFF	TGTGCCAGCTCACCGGGACTAGCGGGGTCGAACACCGGGGAGCTGTTTTTT
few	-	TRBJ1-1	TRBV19	CASSFQSGNTEAFF	TGTGCCAGTAGTTTTCAGTCGGGGAACACTGAAGCTTTCTTT
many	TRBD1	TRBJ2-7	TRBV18	CASSPRRTGDSSYEQYF	TGTGCCAGCTCACCACGGCGAACCGGGGACAGCTCTTACGAGCAGTACTTC
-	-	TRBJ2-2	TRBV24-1	CATSDLRGNTGGLFF	TGTGCCACCAGTGATTTGCGGGGGAACACCGGGGGGCTGTTTTTC
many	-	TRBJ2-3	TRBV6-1	CASSGRQEITDTQYF	TGTGCCAGCAGTGGGCGACAGGAGATCACAGATACGCAGTATTTT
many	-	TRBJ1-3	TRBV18	CASSPKDTSGNTIYF	TGTGCCAGCTCCCCGAAGGACACGTCAGGAAACACCATATATTTT
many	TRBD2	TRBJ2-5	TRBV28	CASSPGPLRGRAGETQYF	TGTGCCAGCAGTCCGGGGCCGCTACGCGGGAGGGCCGGGGAGACCCAGTACTTC
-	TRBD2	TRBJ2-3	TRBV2	CASRPGLAGSTDTQYF	TGTGCCAGCAGGCCGGGACTAGCGGGAAGCACAGATACGCAGTATTTT
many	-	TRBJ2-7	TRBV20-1	CSATDSHPLEQYF	TGCAGTGCTACGGACTCCCATCCCCTCGAGCAGTACTTC
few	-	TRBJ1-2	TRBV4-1	CASSQDLNRVYGYTF	TGCGCCAGCAGCCAAGATCTTAACAGGGTCTATGGCTACACCTTC
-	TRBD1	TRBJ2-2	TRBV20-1	CSARDPSTGGAVTGELFF	TGCAGTGCTAGAGACCCTTCAACAGGGGGCGCCGTCACCGGGGAGCTGTTTTTT
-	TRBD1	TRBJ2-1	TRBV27	CASSLLGTGDPRVRFF	TGTGCCAGCAGTTTATTAGGGACAGGGGATCCCCGCGTAAGGTTCTTC